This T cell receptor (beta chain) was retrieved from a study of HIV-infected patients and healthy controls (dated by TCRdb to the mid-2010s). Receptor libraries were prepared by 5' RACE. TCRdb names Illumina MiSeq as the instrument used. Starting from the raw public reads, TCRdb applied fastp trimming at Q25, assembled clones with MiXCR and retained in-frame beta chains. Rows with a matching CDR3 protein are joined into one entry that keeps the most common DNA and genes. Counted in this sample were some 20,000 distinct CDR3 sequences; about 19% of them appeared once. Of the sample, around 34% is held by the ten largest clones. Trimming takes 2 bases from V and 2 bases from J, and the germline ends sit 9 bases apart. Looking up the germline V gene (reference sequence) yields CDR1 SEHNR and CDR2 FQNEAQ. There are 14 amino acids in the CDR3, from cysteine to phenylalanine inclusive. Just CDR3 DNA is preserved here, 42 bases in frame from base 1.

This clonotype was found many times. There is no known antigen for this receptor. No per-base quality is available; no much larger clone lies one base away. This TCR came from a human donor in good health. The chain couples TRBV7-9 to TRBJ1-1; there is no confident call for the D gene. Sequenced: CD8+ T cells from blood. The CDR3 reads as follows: CASSLFDGNTEAFF. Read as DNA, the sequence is TGTGCCAGCAGCTTATTTGATGGTAACACTGAAGCTTTCTTT. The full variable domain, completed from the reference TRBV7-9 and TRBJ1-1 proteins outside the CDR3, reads DTGVSQNPRHKITKRGQNVTFRCDPISEHNRLYWYRQTLGQGPEFLTYFQNEAQLEKSRLLSDRFSAERPKGSFSTLEIQRTEQGDSAMYLCASSLFDGNTEAFFGQGTRLTVV.